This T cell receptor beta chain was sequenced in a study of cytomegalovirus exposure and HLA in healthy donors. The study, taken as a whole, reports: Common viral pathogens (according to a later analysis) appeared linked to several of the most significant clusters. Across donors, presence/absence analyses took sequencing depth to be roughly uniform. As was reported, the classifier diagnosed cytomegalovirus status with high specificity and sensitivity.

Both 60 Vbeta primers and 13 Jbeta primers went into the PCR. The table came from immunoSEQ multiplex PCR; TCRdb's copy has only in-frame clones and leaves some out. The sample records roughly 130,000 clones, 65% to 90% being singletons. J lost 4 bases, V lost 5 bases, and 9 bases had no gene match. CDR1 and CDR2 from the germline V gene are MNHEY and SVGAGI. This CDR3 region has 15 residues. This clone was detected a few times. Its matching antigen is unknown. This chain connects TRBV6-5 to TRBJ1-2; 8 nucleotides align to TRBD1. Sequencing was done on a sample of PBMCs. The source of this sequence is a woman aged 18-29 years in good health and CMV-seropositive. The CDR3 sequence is CASSPPGQVSYGYTF. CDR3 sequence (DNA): TGTGCCAGCAGTCCCCCGGGACAGGTCTCCTATGGCTACACCTTC.